This entry describes one T cell receptor beta chain. This entry comes from a study of technical replicates of blood from several donors. TCRdb keeps only in-frame clones here, not all; method: immunoSEQ multiplex PCR. The table includes almost 70,000 clones, approximately 88% detected once. J gave up 0 bases and V 2 bases, and 7 bases lay outside the gene matches. CDR1 is SGHDT and CDR2 is YYEEEE in the germline V gene. The CDR3 loop spans 16 amino acids. The sample comprised PBMCs. This sequence was found in a human donor in good health. Some clones in this sample may be carry-over from other donors' samples. This chain uses TRBV5-6 with TRBJ1-2; 7 bases line up with TRBD1. This CDR3 reads CASSFPQGGTNYGYTF. The CDR3 region has the DNA TGTGCCAGCAGCTTTCCTCAGGGGGGAACTAACTATGGCTACACCTTC.